This T cell receptor beta chain was documented in a study of shared T cell receptors in the human thymus. Per germline, CDR1 SGHKS and CDR2 YYEKEE (reference sequence). V lost 7 bases to trimming and J lost 1 base, with 11 bases between them. This CDR3 has 13 amino acids. TCRdb's table, derived via immunoSEQ multiplex PCR, lists solely in-frame clones and lacks some. The table records some 720,000 clones, 88% of them present only once. A remark on this clone: This sample includes further DNA sequences coding for the same CDR3.

In addition, the sample was reused for a study of human thymus T cells. Turning to that study: Apparent skewing of V and J gene usage characterized both thymic and blood repertoires. Reports from related research described highly overlapping thymic repertoires among unrelated individuals.

Sample: thymocytes. The rearrangement joins TRBV5-5 to TRBJ1-1; D ambiguous. The TCR comes from a boy under three years old with a congenital heart defect. In nucleotides, the CDR3 is TGTGCCAGCTCGGGCCGGGGGAACACTGAAGCTTTCTTT. Its protein is CASSGRGNTEAFF.